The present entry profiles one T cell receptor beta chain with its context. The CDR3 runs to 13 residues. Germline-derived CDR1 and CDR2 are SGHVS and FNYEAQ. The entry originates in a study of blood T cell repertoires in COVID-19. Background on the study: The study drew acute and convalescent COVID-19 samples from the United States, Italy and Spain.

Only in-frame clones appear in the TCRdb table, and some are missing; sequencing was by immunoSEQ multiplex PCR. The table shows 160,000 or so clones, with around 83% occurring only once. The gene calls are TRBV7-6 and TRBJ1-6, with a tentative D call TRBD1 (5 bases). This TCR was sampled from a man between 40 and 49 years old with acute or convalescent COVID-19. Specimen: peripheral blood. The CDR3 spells CAISGGNNSPLHF. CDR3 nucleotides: TGTGCTATATCCGGGGGAAATAATTCACCCCTCCACTTT.